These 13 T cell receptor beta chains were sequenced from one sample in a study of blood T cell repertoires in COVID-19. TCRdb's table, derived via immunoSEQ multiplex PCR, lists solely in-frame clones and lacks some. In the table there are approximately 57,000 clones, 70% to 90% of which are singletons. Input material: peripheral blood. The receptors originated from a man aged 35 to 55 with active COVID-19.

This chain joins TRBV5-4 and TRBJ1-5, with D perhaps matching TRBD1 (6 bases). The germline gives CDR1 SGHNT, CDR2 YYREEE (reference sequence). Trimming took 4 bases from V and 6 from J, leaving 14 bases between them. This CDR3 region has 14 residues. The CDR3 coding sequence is TGTGCCAGCAGCGTGGGGGGCTCCCCTCAGCCCCAGCATTTT. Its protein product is CASSVGGSPQPQHF.

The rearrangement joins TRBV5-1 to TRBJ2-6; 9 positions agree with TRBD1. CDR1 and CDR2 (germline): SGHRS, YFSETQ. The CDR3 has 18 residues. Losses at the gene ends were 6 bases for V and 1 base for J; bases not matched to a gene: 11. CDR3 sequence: CASTPLPGQGSGANVLTF. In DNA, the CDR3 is TGCGCCAGCACCCCCCTCCCGGGACAGGGTTCTGGGGCCAACGTCCTGACTTTC.

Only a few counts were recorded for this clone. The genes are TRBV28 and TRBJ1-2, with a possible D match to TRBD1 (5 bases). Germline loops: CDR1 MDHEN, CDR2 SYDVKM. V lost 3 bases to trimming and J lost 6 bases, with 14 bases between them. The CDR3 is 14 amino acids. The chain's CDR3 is CASSFSSEGHGYTF. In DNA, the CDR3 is TGTGCCAGCAGTTTCTCCTCGGAGGGGCATGGCTACACCTTC.

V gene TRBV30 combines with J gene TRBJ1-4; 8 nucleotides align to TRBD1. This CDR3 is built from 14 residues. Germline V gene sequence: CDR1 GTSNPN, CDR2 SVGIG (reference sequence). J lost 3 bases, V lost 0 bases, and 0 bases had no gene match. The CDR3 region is CAWSVQGANEKLFF. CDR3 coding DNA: TGTGCCTGGAGTGTACAGGGGGCTAATGAAAAACTGTTTTTT.

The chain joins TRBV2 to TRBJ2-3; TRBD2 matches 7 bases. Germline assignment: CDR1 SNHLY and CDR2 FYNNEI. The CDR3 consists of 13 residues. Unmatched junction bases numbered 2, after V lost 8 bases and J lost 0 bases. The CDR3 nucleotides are TGTGCCAGCTCTAGCGGTAGCACAGATACGCAGTATTTT. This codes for CASSSGSTDTQYF. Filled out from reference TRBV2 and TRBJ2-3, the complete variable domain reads EPEVTQTPSHQVTQMGQEVILRCVPISNHLYFYWYRQILGQKVEFLVSFYNNEISEKSEIFDDQFSVERPDGSNFTLKIRSTKLEDSAMYFCASSSGSTDTQYFGPGTRLTVL.

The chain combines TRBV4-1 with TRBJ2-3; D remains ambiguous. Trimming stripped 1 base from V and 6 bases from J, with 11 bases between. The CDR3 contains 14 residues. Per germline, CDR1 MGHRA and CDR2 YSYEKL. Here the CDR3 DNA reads TGCGCCAGCAGCCAAGGAGGTTGGGTGGATACGCAGTATTTT. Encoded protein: CASSQGGWVDTQYF.

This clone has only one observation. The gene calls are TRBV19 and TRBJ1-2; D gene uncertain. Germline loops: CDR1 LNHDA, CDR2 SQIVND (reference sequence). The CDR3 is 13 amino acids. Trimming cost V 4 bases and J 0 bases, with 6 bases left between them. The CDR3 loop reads CASSKGANYGYTF. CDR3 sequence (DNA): TGTGCCAGTAGTAAAGGAGCTAACTATGGCTACACCTTC.

CDR3 sequence reads: CASSFGTRGVEQYF. CDR3 DNA sequence: TGCGCCAGCAGCTTCGGGACTAGGGGGGTCGAGCAGTACTTC. The genes are TRBV5-1 and TRBJ2-7, with 8 bases matching TRBD2. Trimming took 2 bases from V and 6 from J; bases not matched to a gene: 7. Germline V gene data show CDR1 as SGHRS and CDR2 as YFSETQ. This CDR3 is 14 amino acids long.

CDR3 in DNA: TGCGCCAGCAGTGAGGGGCGTACCTATGGCTACACCTTC. This gives the protein CASSEGRTYGYTF. The chain combines TRBV10-1 with TRBJ1-2, with D hard to call. Trimming cost V 2 bases and J 4 bases, with 8 bases left between them. This CDR3 contains 13 residues. Germline V lookup: CDR1 WNHNN, CDR2 SYGVQD (reference sequence).

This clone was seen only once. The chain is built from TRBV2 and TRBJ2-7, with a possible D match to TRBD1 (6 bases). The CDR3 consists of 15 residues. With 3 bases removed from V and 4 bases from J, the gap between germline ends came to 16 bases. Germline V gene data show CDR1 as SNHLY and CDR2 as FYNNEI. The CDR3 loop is CASSEEQGSEYEQYF. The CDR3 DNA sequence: TGTGCCAGCAGTGAGGAGCAGGGGTCAGAGTACGAGCAGTACTTC.

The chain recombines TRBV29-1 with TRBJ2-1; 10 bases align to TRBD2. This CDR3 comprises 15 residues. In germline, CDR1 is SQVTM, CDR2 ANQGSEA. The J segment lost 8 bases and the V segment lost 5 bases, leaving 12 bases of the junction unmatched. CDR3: CSVNMISLAGYEQFF. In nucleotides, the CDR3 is TGCAGCGTTAATATGATCTCACTAGCGGGGTATGAGCAGTTCTTC.

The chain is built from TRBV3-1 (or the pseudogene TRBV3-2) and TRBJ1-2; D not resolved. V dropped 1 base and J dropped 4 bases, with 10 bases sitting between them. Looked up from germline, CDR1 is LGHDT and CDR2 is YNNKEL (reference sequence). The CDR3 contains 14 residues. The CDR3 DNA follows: TGTGCCAGCAGCCAAGGCAGGCAGGTCTATGGCTACACCTTC. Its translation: CASSQGRQVYGYTF.

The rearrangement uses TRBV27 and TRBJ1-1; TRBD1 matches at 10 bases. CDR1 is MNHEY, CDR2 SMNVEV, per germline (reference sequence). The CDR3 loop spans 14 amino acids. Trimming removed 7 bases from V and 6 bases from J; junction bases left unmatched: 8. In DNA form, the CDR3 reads TGTGCCAGCATGTTAAGGACAGGGGGGCCTGAAGCTTTCTTT. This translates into CASMLRTGGPEAFF.